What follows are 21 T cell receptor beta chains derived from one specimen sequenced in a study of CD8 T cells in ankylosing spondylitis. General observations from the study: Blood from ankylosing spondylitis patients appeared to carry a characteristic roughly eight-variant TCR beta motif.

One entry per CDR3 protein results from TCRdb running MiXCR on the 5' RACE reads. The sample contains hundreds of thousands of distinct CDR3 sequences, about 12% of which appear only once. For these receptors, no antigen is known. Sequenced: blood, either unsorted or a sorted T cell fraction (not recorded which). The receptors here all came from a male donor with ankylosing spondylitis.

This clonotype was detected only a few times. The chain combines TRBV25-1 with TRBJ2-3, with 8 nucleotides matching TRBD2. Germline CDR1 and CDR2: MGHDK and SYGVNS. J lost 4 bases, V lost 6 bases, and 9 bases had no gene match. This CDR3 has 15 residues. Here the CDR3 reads CASRGVAGRPDTQYF. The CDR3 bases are TGTGCCAGCAGAGGGGTAGCGGGGAGGCCAGATACGCAGTATTTT.

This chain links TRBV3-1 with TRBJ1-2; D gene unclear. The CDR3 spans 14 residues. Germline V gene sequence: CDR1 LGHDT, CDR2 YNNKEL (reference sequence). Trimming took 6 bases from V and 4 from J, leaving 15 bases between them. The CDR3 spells CASRLSVASYGYTF. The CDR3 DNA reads TGTGCCAGCAGGCTAAGCGTGGCGAGCTATGGCTACACCTTC.

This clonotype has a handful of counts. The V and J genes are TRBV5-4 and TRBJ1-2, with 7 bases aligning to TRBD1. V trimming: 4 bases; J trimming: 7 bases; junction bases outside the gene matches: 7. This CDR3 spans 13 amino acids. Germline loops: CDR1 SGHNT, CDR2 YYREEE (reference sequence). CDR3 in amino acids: CASSLRDSPGYTF. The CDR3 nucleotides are TGTGCCAGCAGCCTACGGGACAGCCCTGGCTACACCTTC. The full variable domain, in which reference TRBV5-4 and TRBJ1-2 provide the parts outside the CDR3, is ETGVTQSPTHLIKTRGQQVTLRCSSQSGHNTVSWYQQALGQGPQFIFQYYREEENGRGNFPPRFSGLQFPNYSSELNVNALELDDSALYLCASSLRDSPGYTFGSGTRLTVV.

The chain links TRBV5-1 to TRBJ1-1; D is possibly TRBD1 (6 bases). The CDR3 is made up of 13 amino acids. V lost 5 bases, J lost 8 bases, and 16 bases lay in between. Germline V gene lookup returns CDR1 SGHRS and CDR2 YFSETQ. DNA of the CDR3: TGCGCCAGCAGGGACAGTGGCCTCAGGGAAGCTTTCTTT. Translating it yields CASRDSGLREAFF.

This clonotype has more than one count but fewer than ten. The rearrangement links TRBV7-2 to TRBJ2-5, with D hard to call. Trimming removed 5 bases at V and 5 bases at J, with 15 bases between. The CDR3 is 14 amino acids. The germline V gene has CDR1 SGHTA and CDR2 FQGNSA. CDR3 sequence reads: CASSLHGALETQYF. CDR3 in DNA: TGTGCCAGCAGCCTCCATGGCGCCCTCGAGACCCAGTACTTC.

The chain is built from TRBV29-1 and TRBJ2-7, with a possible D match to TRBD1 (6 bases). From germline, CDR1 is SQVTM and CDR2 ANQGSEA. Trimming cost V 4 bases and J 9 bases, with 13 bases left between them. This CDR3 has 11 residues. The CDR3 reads CSVVGGRGQYF. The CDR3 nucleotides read TGCAGCGTTGTAGGGGGTAGGGGGCAGTACTTC.

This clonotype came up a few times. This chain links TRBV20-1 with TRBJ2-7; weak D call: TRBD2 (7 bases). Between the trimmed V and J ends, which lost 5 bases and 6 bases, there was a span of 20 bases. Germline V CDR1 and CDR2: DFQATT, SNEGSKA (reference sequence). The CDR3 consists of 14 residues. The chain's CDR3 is CSAHLGGRDGEQYF. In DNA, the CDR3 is TGCAGTGCTCACCTGGGGGGGCGGGACGGCGAGCAGTACTTC.

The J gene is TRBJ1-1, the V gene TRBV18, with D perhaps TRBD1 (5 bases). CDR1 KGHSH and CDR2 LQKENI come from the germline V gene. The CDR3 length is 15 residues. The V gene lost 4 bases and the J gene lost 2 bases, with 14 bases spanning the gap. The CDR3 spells CASSRAQGGNTEAFF. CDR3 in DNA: TGTGCCAGCTCACGTGCCCAGGGAGGTAACACTGAAGCTTTCTTT.

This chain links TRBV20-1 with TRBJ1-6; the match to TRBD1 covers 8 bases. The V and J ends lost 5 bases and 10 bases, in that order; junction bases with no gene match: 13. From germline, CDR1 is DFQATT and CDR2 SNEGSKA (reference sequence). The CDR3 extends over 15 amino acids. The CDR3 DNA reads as TGCAGTGCTGGAAGGGACAGGAGTCTACGGTCACCCCTCCACTTT. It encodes CSAGRDRSLRSPLHF.

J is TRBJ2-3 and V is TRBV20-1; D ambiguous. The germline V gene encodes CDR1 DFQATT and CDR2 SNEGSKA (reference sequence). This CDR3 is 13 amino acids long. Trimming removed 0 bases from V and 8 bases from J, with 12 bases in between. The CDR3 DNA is TGCAGTGCTAGAGACCGAGTTTCTATTACGCAGTATTTT. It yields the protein CSARDRVSITQYF.

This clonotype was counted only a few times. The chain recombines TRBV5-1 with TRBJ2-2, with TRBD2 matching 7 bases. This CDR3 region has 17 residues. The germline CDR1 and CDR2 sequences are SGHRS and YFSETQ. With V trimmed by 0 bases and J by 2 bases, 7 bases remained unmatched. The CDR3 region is CASSLDPSGANTGELFF. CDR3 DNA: TGCGCCAGCAGCTTGGATCCTAGCGGAGCCAACACCGGGGAGCTGTTTTTT.

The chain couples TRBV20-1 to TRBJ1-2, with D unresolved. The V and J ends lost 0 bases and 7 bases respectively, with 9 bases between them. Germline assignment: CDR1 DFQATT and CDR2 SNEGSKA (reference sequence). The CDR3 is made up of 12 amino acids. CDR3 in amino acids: CSARDSRGGYTF. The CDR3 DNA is TGCAGTGCTAGAGATAGTCGGGGTGGCTACACCTTC.

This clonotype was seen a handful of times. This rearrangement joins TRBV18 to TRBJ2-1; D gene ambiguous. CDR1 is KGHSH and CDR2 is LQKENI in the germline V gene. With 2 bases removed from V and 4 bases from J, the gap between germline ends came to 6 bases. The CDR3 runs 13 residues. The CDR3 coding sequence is TGTGCCAGCTCACCATTACAGTACAATGAGCAGTTCTTC. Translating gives CASSPLQYNEQFF.

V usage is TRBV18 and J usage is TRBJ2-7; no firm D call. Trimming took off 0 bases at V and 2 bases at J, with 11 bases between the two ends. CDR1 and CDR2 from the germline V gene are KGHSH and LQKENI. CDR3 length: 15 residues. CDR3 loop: CASSPPRVGTYEQYF. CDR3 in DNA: TGTGCCAGCTCACCACCTCGGGTGGGGACCTACGAGCAGTACTTC.

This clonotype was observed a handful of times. CDR3 residues: CASTLGVRFYNSPLHF. CDR3 nucleotide sequence: TGTGCCAGCACCTTGGGAGTGAGGTTCTATAATTCACCCCTCCACTTT. The V and J genes are TRBV6-1 and TRBJ1-6; no reliable D call. Trimming took off 7 bases at V and 3 bases at J, with 16 bases between the two ends. This CDR3 is 16 amino acids long. The germline gives CDR1 MNHNS, CDR2 SASEGT.

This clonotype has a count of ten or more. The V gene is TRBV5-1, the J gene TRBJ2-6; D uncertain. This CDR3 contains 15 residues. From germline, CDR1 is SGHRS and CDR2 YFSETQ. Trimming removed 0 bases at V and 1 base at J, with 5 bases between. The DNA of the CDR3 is TGCGCCAGCAGCTTGGTGGCGTCTGGGGCCAACGTCCTGACTTTC. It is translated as CASSLVASGANVLTF.

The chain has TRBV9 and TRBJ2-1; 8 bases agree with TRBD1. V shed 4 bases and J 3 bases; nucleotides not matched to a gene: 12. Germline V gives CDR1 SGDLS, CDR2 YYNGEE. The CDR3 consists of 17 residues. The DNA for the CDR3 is TGTGCCAGCAGCCCAGCGCCGGGACAGGTGGACTACAATGAGCAGTTCTTC. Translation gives CASSPAPGQVDYNEQFF.

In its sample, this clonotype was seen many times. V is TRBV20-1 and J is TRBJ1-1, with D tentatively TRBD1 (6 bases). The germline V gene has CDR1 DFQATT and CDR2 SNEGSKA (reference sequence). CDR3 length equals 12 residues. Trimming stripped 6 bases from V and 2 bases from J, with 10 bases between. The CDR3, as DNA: TGCAGTGCGTGGACAGTTAACACTGAAGCTTTCTTT. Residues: CSAWTVNTEAFF.

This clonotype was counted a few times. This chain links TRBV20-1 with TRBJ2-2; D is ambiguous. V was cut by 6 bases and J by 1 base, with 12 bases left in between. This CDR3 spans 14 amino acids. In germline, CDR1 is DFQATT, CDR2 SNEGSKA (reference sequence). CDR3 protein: CSANGRLNTGELFF. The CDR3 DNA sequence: TGCAGTGCCAACGGACGACTGAACACCGGGGAGCTGTTTTTT.

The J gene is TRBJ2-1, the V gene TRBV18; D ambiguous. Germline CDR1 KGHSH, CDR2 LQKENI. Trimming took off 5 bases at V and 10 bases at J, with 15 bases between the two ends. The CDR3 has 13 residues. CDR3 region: CASSFNSVGEQFF. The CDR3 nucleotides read TGTGCCAGCTCATTTAATTCTGTAGGCGAGCAGTTCTTC.

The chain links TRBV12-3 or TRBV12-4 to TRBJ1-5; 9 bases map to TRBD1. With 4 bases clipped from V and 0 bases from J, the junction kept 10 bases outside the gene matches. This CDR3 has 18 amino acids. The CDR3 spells CASSWKKQGANSNQPQHF. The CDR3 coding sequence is TGTGCCAGCAGTTGGAAAAAACAGGGGGCGAATAGCAATCAGCCCCAGCATTTT.